A selection of T cell receptor beta chains follows, all from one sample in a study of control samples from healthy donors and cancer patients. Clones were sequenced by immunoSEQ multiplex PCR, and TCRdb holds only the in-frame ones, with some missing. Among 100,000 to 150,000 clones, around 93% were seen once, and the ten largest hold around 7.9%. Material: blood. All receptors come from a young man in good health. Each CDR3 is given with its conserved first and last residue. Fields, in order: J gene, D gene, clone size, V gene, CDR3 DNA, CDR3 protein. D genes are given only for firm matches. The listing skips clone size in some rows; elsewhere it reads once, few, many or a size class.

j_call: TRBJ2-2; d_call: TRBD2; clone_size: NA; v_call: TRBV5-1; cdr3_nt: TGCGCCAGCAGCTCCAGCGGGGGGGCAACCGGGGAGCTGTTTTTT; cdr3_aa: CASSSSGGATGELFF
j_call: TRBJ1-2; d_call: TRBD1; clone_size: few; v_call: TRBV19; cdr3_nt: TGTGCCAGTAGTTCTCGACAGGGGGAACGTGGCTACACCTTC; cdr3_aa: CASSSRQGERGYTF
j_call: TRBJ1-1; d_call: TRBD1; clone_size: NA; v_call: TRBV30; cdr3_nt: TGTGCCTGGAGTAGACCCGGGACAGGGAACACTGAAGCTTTCTTT; cdr3_aa: CAWSRPGTGNTEAFF
j_call: TRBJ1-5; d_call: NA; clone_size: NA; v_call: TRBV15; cdr3_nt: TGTGCCACCAGCAGAGATAACAATCAGCCCCAGCATTTT; cdr3_aa: CATSRDNNQPQHF
j_call: TRBJ1-5; d_call: NA; clone_size: NA; v_call: TRBV9; cdr3_nt: TGTGCCAGCAGCGTAGGGACAACGAATCAGCCCCAGCATTTT; cdr3_aa: CASSVGTTNQPQHF
j_call: TRBJ1-1; d_call: NA; clone_size: NA; v_call: TRBV11-1; cdr3_nt: TGTGCCAGCAGTTCGTACCCCGGGACACTGAACACTGAAGCTTTCTTT; cdr3_aa: CASSSYPGTLNTEAFF
j_call: TRBJ1-1; d_call: NA; clone_size: NA; v_call: TRBV18; cdr3_nt: TGTGCCAGCTCACCAGGGAACACTGAAGCTTTCTTT; cdr3_aa: CASSPGNTEAFF
j_call: TRBJ1-1; d_call: NA; clone_size: NA; v_call: TRBV12-3/TRBV12-4; cdr3_nt: TGTGCCAGCAGTTTCGGGGCCGTTGAAGCTTTCTTT; cdr3_aa: CASSFGAVEAFF
j_call: TRBJ2-3; d_call: TRBD1; clone_size: NA; v_call: TRBV5-1; cdr3_nt: TGCGCCAGCAGCTTGGGGCAGGGGGTGGATACGCAGTATTTT; cdr3_aa: CASSLGQGVDTQYF
j_call: TRBJ2-7; d_call: TRBD2; clone_size: NA; v_call: TRBV29-1; cdr3_nt: TGCAGCGTTCGTTCCGGGACCAGCGGGGCCTCCTACGAGCAGTACTTC; cdr3_aa: CSVRSGTSGASYEQYF
j_call: TRBJ1-1; d_call: TRBD1; clone_size: NA; v_call: TRBV9; cdr3_nt: TGTGCCAGCAGCACGACAGGGGGCGGGGGCACTGAAGCTTTCTTT; cdr3_aa: CASSTTGGGGTEAFF
j_call: TRBJ1-2; d_call: NA; clone_size: NA; v_call: TRBV20-1; cdr3_nt: TGCAGTGCACAGGGATATGGCTACACCTTC; cdr3_aa: CSAQGYGYTF
j_call: TRBJ2-5; d_call: TRBD1; clone_size: NA; v_call: TRBV10-3; cdr3_nt: TGTGCCATCAGCCCCGGGACAGGGCAAGAGACCCAGTACTTC; cdr3_aa: CAISPGTGQETQYF
j_call: TRBJ2-7; d_call: NA; clone_size: NA; v_call: TRBV7-9; cdr3_nt: TGTGCCAGCAGCCCCCAGACAGTTGAAGACGAGCAGTACTTC; cdr3_aa: CASSPQTVEDEQYF
j_call: TRBJ2-5; d_call: NA; clone_size: NA; v_call: TRBV6-5; cdr3_nt: TGTGCCAGCAGGGTCGGCCCAGAGACCCAGTACTTC; cdr3_aa: CASRVGPETQYF
j_call: TRBJ2-5; d_call: NA; clone_size: NA; v_call: TRBV7-8; cdr3_nt: TGTGCCAGCAGCTTAGCGACCAGGAGAGAGACCCAGTACTTC; cdr3_aa: CASSLATRRETQYF
j_call: TRBJ2-7; d_call: TRBD1; clone_size: once; v_call: TRBV12-5; cdr3_nt: TGTGCTAGTGCCTTCCCCATAACAGGGGACTACGAGCAGTACTTC; cdr3_aa: CASAFPITGDYEQYF
j_call: TRBJ1-5; d_call: TRBD1; clone_size: NA; v_call: TRBV7-9; cdr3_nt: TGTGCCAGCAGCTTATCCTCAGGGGGAAGCAATCAGCCCCAGCATTTT; cdr3_aa: CASSLSSGGSNQPQHF
j_call: TRBJ1-5; d_call: NA; clone_size: NA; v_call: TRBV11-2; cdr3_nt: TGTGCCAGCAGCTCGGGACAAAATCAGCCCCAGCATTTT; cdr3_aa: CASSSGQNQPQHF
j_call: TRBJ1-3; d_call: NA; clone_size: NA; v_call: TRBV7-9; cdr3_nt: TGTGCTTCTCAAAGGGTTCTTGGTGACACCATATATTTT; cdr3_aa: CASQRVLGDTIYF
j_call: TRBJ1-3; d_call: NA; clone_size: NA; v_call: TRBV5-4; cdr3_nt: TGTGCCAGCAGCTTGTTACCTGGAAACACCATATATTTT; cdr3_aa: CASSLLPGNTIYF
j_call: TRBJ1-1; d_call: NA; clone_size: NA; v_call: TRBV6-2/TRBV6-3; cdr3_nt: TGTGCCAGCAGTTATCGGGAAACTGAAGCTTTCTTT; cdr3_aa: CASSYRETEAFF
j_call: TRBJ1-2; d_call: TRBD1; clone_size: NA; v_call: TRBV10-3; cdr3_nt: TGTGCCTCTCTTGACAGGGATGAGGGCTACACCTTC; cdr3_aa: CASLDRDEGYTF
j_call: TRBJ1-2; d_call: NA; clone_size: NA; v_call: TRBV25-1; cdr3_nt: TGTGCCAGCAGCTCTTTCCGTGGCTACACCTTC; cdr3_aa: CASSSFRGYTF
j_call: TRBJ2-1; d_call: TRBD2; clone_size: once; v_call: TRBV9; cdr3_nt: TGTGCCAGCAGCGAGAGCGGGGTAGGTTCCTACAATGAGCAGTTCTTC; cdr3_aa: CASSESGVGSYNEQFF